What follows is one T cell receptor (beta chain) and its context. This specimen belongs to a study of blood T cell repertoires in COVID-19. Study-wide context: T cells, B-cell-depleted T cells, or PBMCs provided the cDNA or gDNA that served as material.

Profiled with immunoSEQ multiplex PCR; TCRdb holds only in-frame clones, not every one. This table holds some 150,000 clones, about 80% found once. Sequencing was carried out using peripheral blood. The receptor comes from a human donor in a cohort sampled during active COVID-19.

This CDR3 reads CSVRTGVGSYEQYF. The CDR3 bases are TGCAGCGTAAGGACAGGGGTAGGATCCTACGAGCAGTACTTC. J is TRBJ2-7 and V is TRBV29-1; TRBD1 matches 9 bases. Germline CDR1 reads SQVTM; CDR2 reads ANQGSEA. This CDR3 is built from 14 residues. Trimming at V came to 6 bases and at J to 1 base, leaving 7 bases not matched to a gene.